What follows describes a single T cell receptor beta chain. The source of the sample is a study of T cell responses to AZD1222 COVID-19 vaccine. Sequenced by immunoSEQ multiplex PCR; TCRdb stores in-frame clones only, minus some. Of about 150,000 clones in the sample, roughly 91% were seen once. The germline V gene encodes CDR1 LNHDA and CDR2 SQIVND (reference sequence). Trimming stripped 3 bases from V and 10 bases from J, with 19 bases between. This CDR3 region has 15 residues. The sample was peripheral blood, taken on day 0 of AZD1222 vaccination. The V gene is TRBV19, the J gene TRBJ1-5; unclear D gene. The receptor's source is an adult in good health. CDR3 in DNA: TGTGCCAGTAGTATGGCCCGCCTGATATCTTCCCCCCAGCATTTT. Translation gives CASSMARLISSPQHF.